What follows is one TCR beta chain and its context. Germline V lookup: CDR1 SGDLS, CDR2 YYNGEE. CDR3 size: 14 residues. Trimming took off 4 bases at V and 4 bases at J, with 14 bases between the two ends. The authors' processing: Researchers report that nucleated cell counts were estimated from reference gene primer amplification. Measured with immunoSEQ multiplex PCR; TCRdb has only the in-frame clones, and not every one. That table is the source of V, J and clone size, and D and trimming were worked out from the DNA. This sample has 200,000 to 300,000 clones, with 87% found just once. The data were taken from a study of blood T cell repertoires in COVID-19.

The chain combines TRBV9 with TRBJ1-2; the D gene is possibly TRBD1 (6 bases). This TCR derives from a woman aged 50 to 60 with acute or convalescent COVID-19. The sample consisted of peripheral blood. CDR3 region: CASSQTTGRYGYTF. The DNA for the CDR3 is TGTGCCAGCAGCCAGACGACAGGTCGCTATGGCTACACCTTC.